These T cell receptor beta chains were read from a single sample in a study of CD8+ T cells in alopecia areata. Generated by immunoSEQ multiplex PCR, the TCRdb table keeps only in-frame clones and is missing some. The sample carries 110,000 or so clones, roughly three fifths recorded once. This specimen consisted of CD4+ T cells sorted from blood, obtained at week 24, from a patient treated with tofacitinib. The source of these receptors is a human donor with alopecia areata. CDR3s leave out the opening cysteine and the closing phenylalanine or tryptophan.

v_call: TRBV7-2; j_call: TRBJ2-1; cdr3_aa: ASSSGLATRSDNEQF
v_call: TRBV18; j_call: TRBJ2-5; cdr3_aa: ASSSRETQY
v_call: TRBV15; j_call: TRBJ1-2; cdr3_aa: ATSRGQGNYGYT
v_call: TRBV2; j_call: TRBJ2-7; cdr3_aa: ASSEAYYEQY
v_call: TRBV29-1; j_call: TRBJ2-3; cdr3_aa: SVTRQASTDTQY
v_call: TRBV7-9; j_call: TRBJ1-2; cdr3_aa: ASSFPGPSNYGYT
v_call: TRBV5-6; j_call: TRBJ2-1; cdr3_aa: ASSSRLDYEQF
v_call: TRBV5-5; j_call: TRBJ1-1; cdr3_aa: ASSLETGGEAF
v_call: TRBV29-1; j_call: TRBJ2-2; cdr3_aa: SVGLGSTGELF
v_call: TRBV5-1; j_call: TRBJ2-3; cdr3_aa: ASRRQGTQY
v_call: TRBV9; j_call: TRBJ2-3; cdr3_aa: ASSPVGDTQY
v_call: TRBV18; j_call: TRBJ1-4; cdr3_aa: ASSPHREKLF
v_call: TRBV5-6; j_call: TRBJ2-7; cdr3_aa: ASSLVGTIREQY
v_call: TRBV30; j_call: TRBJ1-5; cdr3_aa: ACETGGNQPQH
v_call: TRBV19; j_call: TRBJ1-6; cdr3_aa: ASTQGQGAHSPLH
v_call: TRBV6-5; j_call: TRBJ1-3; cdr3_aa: ASTKRIGGLTIY
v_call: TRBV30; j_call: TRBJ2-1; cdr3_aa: AWSVKGGGEQF
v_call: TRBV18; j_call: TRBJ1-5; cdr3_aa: ASSPASNQPQH
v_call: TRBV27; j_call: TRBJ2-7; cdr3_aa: ASSPTGGYYEQY
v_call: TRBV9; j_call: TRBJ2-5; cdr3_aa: ASSVEGHPSETQY
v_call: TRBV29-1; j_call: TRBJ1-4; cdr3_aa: SVIRAEGEKLF
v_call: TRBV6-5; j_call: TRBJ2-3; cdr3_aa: ASRRTLGADTQY
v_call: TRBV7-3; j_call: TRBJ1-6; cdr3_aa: ASSQTGQSTLH
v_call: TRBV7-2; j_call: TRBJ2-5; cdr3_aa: ASSLMGGAETQY
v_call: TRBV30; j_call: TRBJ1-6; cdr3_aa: AWSLTGTYGSPLH
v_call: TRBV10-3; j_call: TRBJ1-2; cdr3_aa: AISESRQGDNYGYT
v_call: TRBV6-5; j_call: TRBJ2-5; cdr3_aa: ASSYSTSEQETQY
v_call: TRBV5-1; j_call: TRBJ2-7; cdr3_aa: ASNDASGAQGEQY
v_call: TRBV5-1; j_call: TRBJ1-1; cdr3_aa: ASSLEDRVGAF
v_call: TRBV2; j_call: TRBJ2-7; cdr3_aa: ASKRALYEQY
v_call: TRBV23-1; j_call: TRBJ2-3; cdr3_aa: ASSQLNRVAADTQY
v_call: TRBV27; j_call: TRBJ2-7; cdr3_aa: ASSPIPASGGEQY
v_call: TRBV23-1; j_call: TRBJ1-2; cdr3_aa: AMRGRGHGYT
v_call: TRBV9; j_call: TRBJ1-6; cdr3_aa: ASSTESYNSPLH
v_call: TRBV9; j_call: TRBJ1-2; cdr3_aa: ASSVTGTGAYGYT
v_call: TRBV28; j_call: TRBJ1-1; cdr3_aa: ASTSLTGITEAF
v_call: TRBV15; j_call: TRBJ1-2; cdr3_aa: ATSRDLLHGYT
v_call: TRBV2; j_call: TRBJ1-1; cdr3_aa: ARTGQHTEAF
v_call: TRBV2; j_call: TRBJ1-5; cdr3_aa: ASKGQTYSNQPQH
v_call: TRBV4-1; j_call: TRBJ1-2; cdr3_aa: ASSQEVRRGYT
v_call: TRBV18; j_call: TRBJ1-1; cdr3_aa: ASSPTGVQTEAF
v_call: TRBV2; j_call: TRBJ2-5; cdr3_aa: ASRPSGGEIKTQY
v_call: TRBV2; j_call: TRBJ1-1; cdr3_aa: ASSGQENTEAF
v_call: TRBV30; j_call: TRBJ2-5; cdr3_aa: AWSVGLAAETQY
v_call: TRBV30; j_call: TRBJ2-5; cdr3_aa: AWSVLFSGETQY
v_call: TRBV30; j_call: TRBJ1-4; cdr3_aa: AWSVSGAEGLEKLF
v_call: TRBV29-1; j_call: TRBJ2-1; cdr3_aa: SVPNEQF
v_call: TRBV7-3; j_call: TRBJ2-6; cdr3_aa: ASSSTASGTNVLT
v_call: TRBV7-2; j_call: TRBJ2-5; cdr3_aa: ASSPTSGAQETQY
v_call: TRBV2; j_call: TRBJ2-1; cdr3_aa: ASSPRPDLEQF
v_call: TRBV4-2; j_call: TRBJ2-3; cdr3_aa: ASSLEKPTDTQY
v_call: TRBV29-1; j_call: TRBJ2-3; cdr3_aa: SVAGGTDTQY
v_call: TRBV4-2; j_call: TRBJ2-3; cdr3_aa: ASSPGDTQY
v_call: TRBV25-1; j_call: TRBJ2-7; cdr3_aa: ASSNEGGSYEQY
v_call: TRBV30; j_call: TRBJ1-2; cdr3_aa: AWSGVLGGYT